These 8 T cell receptor beta chains were sequenced from one sample in a study of shared clonotypes between healthy human individuals. Data came from immunoSEQ multiplex PCR; TCRdb stores just in-frame clones and leaves some out. This table has roughly 1,800,000 clones, over 85% appearing once. The naive CD8 fraction comprised CD45RO-negative cells positively selected for CCR7 and excluded terminally differentiated effector memory CD45RA+ cells. Sequencing was carried out using naive CD8+ T cells sorted from blood. These receptor sequences come from a man between 18 and 35 years old in good health.

This chain connects TRBV19 to TRBJ2-3, with 10 nucleotides matching TRBD2. There are 16 residues in the CDR3. V dropped 5 bases and J dropped 2; count of bases not matched to a gene: 7. Germline V gene sequence: CDR1 LNHDA, CDR2 SQIVND (reference sequence). For the CDR3, the DNA is TGTGCCAGTAGTCCCCTAGCGGGGGTTAACACAGATACGCAGTATTTT. The encoded protein is CASSPLAGVNTDTQYF. Full variable domain (rest looked up from reference TRBV19 and TRBJ2-3): DGGITQSPKYLFRKEGQNVTLSCEQNLNHDAMYWYRQDPGQGLRLIYYSQIVNDFQKGDIAEGYSVSREKKESFPLTVTSAQKNPTAFYLCASSPLAGVNTDTQYFGPGTRLTVL.

This chain's CDR3 is CASSTGGGSPLHF. The CDR3 coding sequence is TGTGCCAGCAGTACGGGGGGGGGATCACCCCTCCACTTT. The chain joins TRBV6-6 to TRBJ1-6; D might be TRBD1 (5 bases). The CDR3 extends over 13 amino acids. V was cut by 5 bases and J by 10 bases, with 12 bases left in between. Germline-derived CDR1 and CDR2 are MNHNY and SVGAGI (reference sequence).

The rearrangement uses TRBV2 and TRBJ2-1, with 10 positions matching TRBD2. Germline V gene sequence: CDR1 SNHLY, CDR2 FYNNEI. This CDR3 spans 15 amino acids. V shed 2 bases and J 9 bases; nucleotides not matched to a gene: 7. The CDR3: CASSERVAGGGEQFF. The CDR3 DNA reads as TGTGCCAGCAGTGAACGCGTAGCGGGAGGCGGTGAGCAGTTCTTC.

CDR3 amino acids: CASSLWTGGDTQYF. CDR3 nucleotides: TGTGCCAGCAGCCTATGGACAGGGGGAGATACGCAGTATTTT. This chain connects TRBV7-9 to TRBJ2-3; 10 bases fit TRBD1. CDR1 and CDR2 from the germline V gene are SEHNR and FQNEAQ (reference sequence). V lost 5 bases, J lost 5 bases, and 4 bases stayed unmatched. The CDR3 covers 14 residues.

The chain has TRBV7-2 and TRBJ2-1; 9 nucleotides align to TRBD1. The CDR3 extends over 15 amino acids. Losses at the gene ends were 5 bases for V and 0 bases for J; bases not matched to a gene: 2. Germline V gives CDR1 SGHTA, CDR2 FQGNSA. The CDR3, as DNA: TGTGCCAGCAGCGCGACAGGGGGCTCCTACAATGAGCAGTTCTTC. Amino acids: CASSATGGSYNEQFF.

The V gene is TRBV19, the J gene TRBJ2-2; D may be TRBD2 (6 bases). The CDR3 sequence is 16 residues long. Germline V gene sequence: CDR1 LNHDA, CDR2 SQIVND (reference sequence). V lost 5 bases, J lost 6 bases, and 19 bases lay in between. In nucleotides, the CDR3 is TGTGCCAGTAGTTCCCTTCTGGGCGGGAATCCCGGGGAGCTGTTTTTT. The encoded protein is CASSSLLGGNPGELFF.

The chain recombines TRBV6-1 with TRBJ2-7; tentatively, D is TRBD1 (5 bases). The CDR3 is made up of 10 amino acids. Deletions cut 10 bases from V and 3 bases from J, with 7 bases between. Germline lookup yields CDR1 MNHNS and CDR2 SASEGT. Written as DNA, the CDR3 is TGTGCCATCGACAGCTACGAGCAGTACTTC. Amino acids: CAIDSYEQYF.

This chain links TRBV19 with TRBJ1-5, with D tentatively TRBD1 (5 bases). The CDR3 is made up of 16 amino acids. CDR1 and CDR2 (germline): LNHDA, SQIVND (reference sequence). V was cut by 7 bases and J by 0 bases, with 16 bases left in between. The CDR3 sequence is CASISRGGYSNQPQHF. The CDR3, as DNA: TGTGCCAGTATCTCTCGGGGGGGATATAGCAATCAGCCCCAGCATTTT.